Listed below are T cell receptor beta chains from one sample, sequenced in a study of blood T cell repertoires in COVID-19. TCRdb's table, derived via immunoSEQ multiplex PCR, lists solely in-frame clones and lacks some. The table lists 100,000 to 120,000 clones, 90% of them singletons. Sequenced material: peripheral blood. The receptors here all came from a woman aged 45-60 years with acute or convalescent COVID-19. The CDR3 runs from the conserved cysteine through the conserved F or W. A D gene is named only where the DNA matches it firmly. Clone size is stated in some rows and not others, as once, few, many or a class when expanded.

J: TRBJ1-1; V: TRBV29-1; size: .; D: TRBD1; CDR3: CSALRVSGQGDTEAFF; DNA: TGCAGCGCGTTAAGAGTCTCGGGACAGGGCGACACTGAAGCTTTCTTT
J: TRBJ1-3; V: TRBV3-1/TRBV3-2; size: .; D: TRBD1; CDR3: CASSTGGAGNTIYF; DNA: TGTGCCAGCAGCACAGGGGGCGCGGGAAACACCATATATTTT
J: TRBJ1-4; V: TRBV7-9; size: .; D: .; CDR3: CASSPGHTNEKLFF; DNA: TGTGCCAGCAGCCCAGGGCACACTAATGAAAAACTGTTTTTT
J: TRBJ1-5; V: TRBV19; size: .; D: TRBD1; CDR3: CASSAGQGSQPQHF; DNA: TGTGCCAGTAGTGCCGGACAGGGCAGTCAGCCCCAGCATTTT
J: TRBJ1-2; V: TRBV6-6; size: .; D: .; CDR3: CASSAAGGTSYGYTF; DNA: TGTGCCAGCAGTGCCGCTGGGGGGACGAGCTATGGCTACACCTTC
J: TRBJ1-2; V: TRBV15; size: .; D: .; CDR3: CATSSPGGGYTF; DNA: TGTGCCACCAGCAGCCCGGGTGGTGGCTACACCTTC
J: TRBJ2-1; V: TRBV9; size: .; D: TRBD1; CDR3: CASSTRTGPNNEQFF; DNA: TGTGCCAGCAGCACTCGGACAGGGCCTAACAATGAGCAGTTCTTC
J: TRBJ1-5; V: TRBV25-1; size: .; D: .; CDR3: CASSLPGQDQPQHF; DNA: TGTGCCAGCAGTTTACCGGGACAAGATCAGCCCCAGCATTTT
J: TRBJ1-1; V: TRBV24-1; size: .; D: .; CDR3: CATSEGGNTEAFF; DNA: TGTGCCACCAGTGAGGGGGGGAACACTGAAGCTTTCTTT
J: TRBJ2-7; V: TRBV7-8; size: few; D: .; CDR3: CASTQGRRDNEQYF; DNA: TGTGCCAGCACCCAAGGGCGGAGGGATAACGAGCAGTACTTC
J: TRBJ2-2; V: TRBV2; size: .; D: TRBD1; CDR3: CASTQLGQVNTGELFF; DNA: TGTGCCAGCACTCAATTGGGACAGGTGAACACCGGGGAGCTGTTTTTT
J: TRBJ1-1; V: TRBV14; size: .; D: .; CDR3: CASSPRPGHPNTEAFF; DNA: TGTGCCAGCAGCCCAAGGCCGGGACACCCGAACACTGAAGCTTTCTTT
J: TRBJ2-3; V: TRBV6-1; size: .; D: TRBD2; CDR3: CASSETRSSGGGDTQYF; DNA: TGTGCCAGCAGTGAGACCAGGTCTAGCGGGGGTGGAGATACGCAGTATTTT
J: TRBJ2-4; V: TRBV6-1; size: .; D: .; CDR3: CASSETWAKNIQYF; DNA: TGTGCCAGCAGTGAGACATGGGCCAAAAACATTCAGTACTTC
J: TRBJ2-1; V: TRBV6-4; size: .; D: .; CDR3: CASSDSGGISYNEQFF; DNA: TGTGCCAGCAGTGACTCTGGCGGAATCTCCTACAATGAGCAGTTCTTC
J: TRBJ1-4; V: TRBV14; size: .; D: .; CDR3: CASSQVTGSGNEKLFF; DNA: TGTGCCAGCAGCCAAGTTACGGGATCGGGGAATGAAAAACTGTTTTTT
J: TRBJ2-1; V: TRBV4-3; size: .; D: .; CDR3: CASAYISEMYNEQFF; DNA: TGCGCCAGCGCTTATATTAGCGAGATGTACAATGAGCAGTTCTTC
J: TRBJ1-5; V: TRBV10-2; size: few; D: .; CDR3: CASGQISNQPQHF; DNA: TGCGCCAGCGGACAGATTAGCAATCAGCCCCAGCATTTT
J: TRBJ2-1; V: TRBV7-2; size: .; D: .; CDR3: CASSFGGLSYNEQFF; DNA: TGTGCCAGCAGCTTTGGGGGACTTTCCTACAATGAGCAGTTCTTC
J: TRBJ1-1; V: TRBV19; size: .; D: TRBD1; CDR3: CASRTGTGSGNTEAFF; DNA: TGTGCCAGTAGAACCGGGACAGGGTCGGGGAACACTGAAGCTTTCTTT
J: TRBJ1-6; V: TRBV19; size: .; D: .; CDR3: CASSARTARDSPLHF; DNA: TGTGCCAGTAGCGCTAGGACAGCGCGGGATTCACCCCTCCACTTT
J: TRBJ1-3; V: TRBV28; size: .; D: .; CDR3: CASSLGGNTIYF; DNA: TGTGCCAGCAGTTTAGGCGGAAACACCATATATTTT
J: TRBJ2-2; V: TRBV19; size: .; D: .; CDR3: CASSARVGGAGELFF; DNA: TGTGCCAGTAGTGCTCGGGTGGGGGGAGCCGGGGAGCTGTTTTTT
J: TRBJ2-2; V: TRBV12-5; size: once; D: TRBD2; CDR3: CASGLSLAGRTGELFF; DNA: TGTGCTAGTGGTTTGTCACTAGCGGGGAGAACCGGGGAGCTGTTTTTT
J: TRBJ2-1; V: TRBV7-6; size: .; D: TRBD1; CDR3: CASSPGQRGPDEQFF; DNA: TGTGCCAGCAGCCCGGGACAGCGAGGGCCGGATGAGCAGTTCTTC
J: TRBJ2-3; V: TRBV24-1; size: .; D: .; CDR3: CATSAVQGTDTQYF; DNA: TGTGCCACCAGTGCGGTGCAGGGGACAGATACGCAGTATTTT
J: TRBJ1-2; V: TRBV7-2; size: .; D: .; CDR3: CASSLVNRPRDYGYTF; DNA: TGTGCCAGCAGCTTAGTGAACAGACCCAGGGACTATGGCTACACCTTC
J: TRBJ2-5; V: TRBV5-4; size: .; D: TRBD2; CDR3: CASSIGTSGVVTQYF; DNA: TGTGCCAGCAGCATAGGGACTAGCGGGGTTGTGACCCAGTACTTC
J: TRBJ2-3; V: TRBV24-1; size: .; D: .; CDR3: CATSDRLDATDTQYF; DNA: TGTGCCACCAGTGACCGACTAGACGCCACAGATACGCAGTATTTT
J: TRBJ2-1; V: TRBV2; size: .; D: TRBD2; CDR3: CASFLGLAGVGAYNEQFF; DNA: TGTGCCAGCTTCCTGGGACTAGCGGGAGTGGGGGCCTACAATGAGCAGTTCTTC
J: TRBJ1-1; V: TRBV4-2; size: .; D: .; CDR3: CASSQAMNTEAFF; DNA: TGTGCCAGCAGCCAAGCAATGAACACTGAAGCTTTCTTT
J: TRBJ2-7; V: TRBV4-3; size: .; D: .; CDR3: CASSPDGSSSYEQYF; DNA: TGCGCCAGCAGCCCTGACGGGAGCAGCTCCTACGAGCAGTACTTC
J: TRBJ2-2; V: TRBV28; size: .; D: TRBD1; CDR3: CASSSPRDRGAGELFF; DNA: TGTGCCAGCAGTTCCCCCCGGGACAGGGGTGCCGGGGAGCTGTTTTTT
J: TRBJ2-7; V: TRBV2; size: .; D: .; CDR3: CASEGDSLYEQYF; DNA: TGTGCCAGCGAGGGAGACTCTCTGTACGAGCAGTACTTC
J: TRBJ2-2; V: TRBV11-2; size: once; D: TRBD1; CDR3: CASSLAGTGTGELFF; DNA: TGTGCCAGCAGCTTAGCCGGGACAGGGACCGGGGAGCTGTTTTTT
J: TRBJ2-2; V: TRBV4-2; size: .; D: TRBD2; CDR3: CAGSKAGGDTGELFF; DNA: TGTGCCGGGTCTAAAGCGGGGGGCGACACCGGGGAGCTGTTTTTT
J: TRBJ1-2; V: TRBV11-2; size: .; D: .; CDR3: CASSPLRNNYGYTF; DNA: TGTGCCAGCAGCCCCCTCAGAAATAACTATGGCTACACCTTC
J: TRBJ2-7; V: TRBV2; size: .; D: .; CDR3: CASSVRTAPYEQYF; DNA: TGTGCCAGCAGTGTGCGGACAGCTCCCTACGAGCAGTACTTC
J: TRBJ2-1; V: TRBV11-2; size: .; D: TRBD2; CDR3: CASSFSGNSYNEQFF; DNA: TGTGCCAGCAGCTTTAGCGGGAATTCCTACAATGAGCAGTTCTTC
J: TRBJ2-2; V: TRBV12-1; size: .; D: .; CDR3: CARGTRGTGELFF; DNA: TGTGCCAGAGGGACTAGGGGAACCGGGGAGCTGTTTTTT
J: TRBJ2-3; V: TRBV12-3/TRBV12-4; size: .; D: .; CDR3: CASSSWGETQYF; DNA: TGTGCCAGCAGTTCGTGGGGGGAAACGCAGTATTTT
J: TRBJ2-7; V: TRBV20-1; size: once; D: .; CDR3: CSARDLEQYF; DNA: TGCAGTGCTAGAGATCTCGAGCAGTACTTC
J: TRBJ2-7; V: TRBV5-8; size: once; D: .; CDR3: CASSLEELRTEVYEQYF; DNA: TGTGCCAGCAGCTTGGAGGAGCTAAGGACAGAAGTCTACGAGCAGTACTTC
J: TRBJ2-5; V: TRBV30; size: .; D: .; CDR3: CAWHRYQETQYF; DNA: TGTGCCTGGCACAGATACCAAGAGACCCAGTACTTC